This T cell receptor beta chain comes out of a study of cytotoxic CD8 clonotypes in ibrutinib-treated CLL. Study observations and caveats: Public clonotypes, found uncommonly, either contracted or stayed stable on treatment.

This clone was seen a few times. Its target is unknown. V lost 5 bases and J lost 2; bases outside the gene matches: 1. Germline V gives CDR1 SGHVS, CDR2 FQNEAQ. There are 14 residues in the CDR3. Using immunoSEQ multiplex PCR, the repertoire was profiled, and TCRdb retains in-frame clones only, with some absent. The data hold 300,000 or so clones, with 67% observed a single time. The gene calls are TRBV7-8 and TRBJ2-7; TRBD2 agrees at 12 bases. Source: PBMCs, taken after 36 months of ibrutinib treatment. The clonotype was recovered from a human donor with chronic lymphocytic leukemia. CDR3 amino acids: CASSRTSGAYEQYF. CDR3 DNA: TGTGCCAGCAGCCGGACTAGCGGGGCCTACGAGCAGTACTTC.